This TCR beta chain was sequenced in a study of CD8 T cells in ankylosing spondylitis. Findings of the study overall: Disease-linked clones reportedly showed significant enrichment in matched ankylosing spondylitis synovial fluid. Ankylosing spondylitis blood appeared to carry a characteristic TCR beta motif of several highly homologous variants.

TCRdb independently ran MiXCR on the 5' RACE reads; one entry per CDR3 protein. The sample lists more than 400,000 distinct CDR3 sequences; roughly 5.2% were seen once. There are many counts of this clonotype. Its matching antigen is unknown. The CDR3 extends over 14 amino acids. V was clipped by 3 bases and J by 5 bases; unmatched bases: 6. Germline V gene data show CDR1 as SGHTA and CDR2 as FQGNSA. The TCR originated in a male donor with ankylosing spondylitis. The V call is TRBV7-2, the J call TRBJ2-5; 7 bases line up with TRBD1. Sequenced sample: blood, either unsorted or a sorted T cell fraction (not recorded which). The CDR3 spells CASSLTGPGETQYF. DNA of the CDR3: TGTGCCAGCAGCTTGACAGGGCCGGGGGAGACCCAGTACTTC.